This T cell receptor beta chain appears in the sequencing data of a study of T cells expressing NK-cell markers. Turning to the study itself: The study drew TCR beta repertoires from sorted CD3+CD56+NKG2C+, CD3+CD56+NKG2C- and CD3+CD56-NKG2C+ T cells. Study observations and caveats: Evidence did not settle whether expanded NKG2C+ T cell clones targeted HCMV.

Synthesis of TCR beta cDNA relied on 5'RACE template switching carrying UMIs. TCRdb re-called the 5' RACE reads and catalogs CDR3 proteins one per entry, DNA excluded. The sample has about 460,000 distinct CDR3 sequences, and its top ten clones hold more than 1.4%. As for this clonotype: What it recognizes is unknown.

The germline gives CDR1 SGHAT, CDR2 FQNNGV. The CDR3 has 17 residues. This TCR came from a woman in her forties or fifties in good health. Sequenced input: blood T cells: a sorted CD56 or NKG2C T cell subset, CD4+ or CD8+ T cells, or bulk PBMC T cells (not recorded which). The chain joins TRBV11-2 to TRBJ2-5; TCRdb proposes TRBD2, but this gene call is untestable without DNA. The CDR3 reads CASSQSLIAGEGETQYF.